This T cell receptor beta chain was sequenced in a study of blood T cell repertoires in COVID-19. Study background: COVID-19 samples, acute and convalescent, were from the United States, Italy and Spain. The cDNA or gDNA used as material had been derived from T cells, B-cell-depleted T cells, or PBMCs.

Original processing notes: The authors estimated nucleated cell counts from reference gene primer amplification. Repertoires were generated with immunoSEQ multiplex PCR, while TCRdb's copy carries only in-frame clones and drops some. V, J and clone size are those of that table, while D and trimming were read from the DNA. The table records about 440,000 clones, approximately 89% of them present only once. This clone has just one count. There are 14 residues in the CDR3. The germline V and J ends were trimmed by 10 bases and 0 bases, with 13 bases remaining between them. Germline assignment: CDR1 LNHDA and CDR2 SQIVND (reference sequence).

The specimen was peripheral blood. The clonotype originates from a woman aged 50 to 60 with COVID-19, enrolled during active disease. The V gene is TRBV19, the J gene TRBJ2-1, with D unresolved. The CDR3 sequence is CATRPPGSYNEQFF. In nucleotides, the CDR3 is TGTGCCACCCGCCCCCCGGGCTCCTACAATGAGCAGTTCTTC.